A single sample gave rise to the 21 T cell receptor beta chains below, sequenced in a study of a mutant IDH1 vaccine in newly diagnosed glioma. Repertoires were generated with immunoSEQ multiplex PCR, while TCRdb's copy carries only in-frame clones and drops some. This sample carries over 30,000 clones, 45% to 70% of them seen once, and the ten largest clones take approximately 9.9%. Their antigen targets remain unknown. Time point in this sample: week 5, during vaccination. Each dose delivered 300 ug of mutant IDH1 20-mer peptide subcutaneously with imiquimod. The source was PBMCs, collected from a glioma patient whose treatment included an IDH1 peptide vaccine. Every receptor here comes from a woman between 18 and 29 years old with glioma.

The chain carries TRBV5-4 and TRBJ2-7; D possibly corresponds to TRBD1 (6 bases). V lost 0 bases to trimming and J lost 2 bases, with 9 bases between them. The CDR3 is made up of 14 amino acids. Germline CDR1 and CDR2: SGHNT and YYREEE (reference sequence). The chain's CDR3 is CASSLDEGAYEQYF. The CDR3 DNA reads TGTGCCAGCAGCTTGGATGAGGGGGCCTACGAGCAGTACTTC. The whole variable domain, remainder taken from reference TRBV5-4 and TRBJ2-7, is ETGVTQSPTHLIKTRGQQVTLRCSSQSGHNTVSWYQQALGQGPQFIFQYYREEENGRGNFPPRFSGLQFPNYSSELNVNALELDDSALYLCASSLDEGAYEQYFGPGTRLTVT.

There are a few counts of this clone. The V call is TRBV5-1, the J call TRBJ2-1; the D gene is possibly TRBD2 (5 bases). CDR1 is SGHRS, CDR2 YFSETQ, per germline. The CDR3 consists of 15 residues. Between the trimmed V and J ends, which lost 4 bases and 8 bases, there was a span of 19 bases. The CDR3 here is CASSVGGRERDEQFF. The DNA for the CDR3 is TGCGCCAGCAGCGTAGGAGGACGTGAGAGAGATGAGCAGTTCTTC. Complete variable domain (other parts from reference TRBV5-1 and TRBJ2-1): KAGVTQTPRYLIKTRGQQVTLSCSPISGHRSVSWYQQTPGQGLQFLFEYFSETQRNKGNFPGRFSGRQFSNSRSEMNVSTLELGDSALYLCASSVGGRERDEQFFGPGTRLTVL.

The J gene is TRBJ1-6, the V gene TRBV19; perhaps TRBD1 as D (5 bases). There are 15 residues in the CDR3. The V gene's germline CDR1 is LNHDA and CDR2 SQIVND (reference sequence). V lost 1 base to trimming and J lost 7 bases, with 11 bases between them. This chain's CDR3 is CASSIGVWGNSPLHF. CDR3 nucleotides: TGTGCCAGTAGTATAGGGGTTTGGGGGAATTCACCCCTCCACTTT.

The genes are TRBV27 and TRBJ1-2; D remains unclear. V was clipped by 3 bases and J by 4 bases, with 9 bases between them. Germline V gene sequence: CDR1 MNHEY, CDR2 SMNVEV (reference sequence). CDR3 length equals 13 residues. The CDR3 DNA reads TGTGCCAGCAGTTTGAATAGTCTCTATGGCTACACCTTC. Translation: CASSLNSLYGYTF.

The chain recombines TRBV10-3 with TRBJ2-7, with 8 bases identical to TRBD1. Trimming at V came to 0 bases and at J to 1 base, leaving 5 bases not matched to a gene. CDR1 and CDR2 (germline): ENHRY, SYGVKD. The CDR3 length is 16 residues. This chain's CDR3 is CAISESVTGGSYEQYF. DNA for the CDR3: TGTGCCATCAGTGAGTCTGTCACAGGGGGTTCCTACGAGCAGTACTTC.

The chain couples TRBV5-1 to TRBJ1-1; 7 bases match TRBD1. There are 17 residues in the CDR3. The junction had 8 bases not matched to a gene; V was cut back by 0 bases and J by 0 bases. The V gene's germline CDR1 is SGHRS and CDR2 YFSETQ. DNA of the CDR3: TGCGCCAGCAGCTTGGTATACAGGGGACGTCTGAACACTGAAGCTTTCTTT. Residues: CASSLVYRGRLNTEAFF. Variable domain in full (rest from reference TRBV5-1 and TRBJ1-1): KAGVTQTPRYLIKTRGQQVTLSCSPISGHRSVSWYQQTPGQGLQFLFEYFSETQRNKGNFPGRFSGRQFSNSRSEMNVSTLELGDSALYLCASSLVYRGRLNTEAFFGQGTRLTVV.

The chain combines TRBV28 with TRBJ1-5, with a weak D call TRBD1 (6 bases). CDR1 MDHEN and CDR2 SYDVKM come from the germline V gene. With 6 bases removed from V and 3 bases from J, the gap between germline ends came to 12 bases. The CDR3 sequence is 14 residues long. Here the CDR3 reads CASSLTGFNQPQHF. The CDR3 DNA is TGTGCCAGCAGCCTTACAGGGTTCAATCAGCCCCAGCATTTT.

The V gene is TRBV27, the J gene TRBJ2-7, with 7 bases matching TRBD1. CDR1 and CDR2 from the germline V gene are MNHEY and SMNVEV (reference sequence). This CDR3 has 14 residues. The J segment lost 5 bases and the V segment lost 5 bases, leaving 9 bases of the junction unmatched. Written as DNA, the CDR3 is TGTGCCAGCAGTCTTGACAGGGCGGATCACGAGCAGTACTTC. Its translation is CASSLDRADHEQYF.

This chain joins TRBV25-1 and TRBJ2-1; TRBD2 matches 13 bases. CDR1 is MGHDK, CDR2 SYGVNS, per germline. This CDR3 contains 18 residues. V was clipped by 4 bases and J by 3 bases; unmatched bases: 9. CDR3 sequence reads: CASSGVPGTSGDYNEQFF. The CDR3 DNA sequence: TGTGCCAGCAGTGGGGTGCCCGGGACTAGCGGGGACTACAATGAGCAGTTCTTC.

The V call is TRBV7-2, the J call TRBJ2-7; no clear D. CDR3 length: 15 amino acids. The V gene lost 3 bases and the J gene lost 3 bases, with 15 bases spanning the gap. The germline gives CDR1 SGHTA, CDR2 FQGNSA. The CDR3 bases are TGTGCCAGCAGCTTCAGTCGGAACGTACTCTACGAGCAGTACTTC. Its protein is CASSFSRNVLYEQYF.

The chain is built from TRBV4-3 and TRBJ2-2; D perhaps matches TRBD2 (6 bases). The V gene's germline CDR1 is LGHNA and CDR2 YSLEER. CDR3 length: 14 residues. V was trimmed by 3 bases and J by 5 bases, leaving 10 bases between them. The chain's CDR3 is CASSQTAGTGELFF. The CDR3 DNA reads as TGCGCCAGCAGCCAGACGGCGGGGACCGGGGAGCTGTTTTTT.

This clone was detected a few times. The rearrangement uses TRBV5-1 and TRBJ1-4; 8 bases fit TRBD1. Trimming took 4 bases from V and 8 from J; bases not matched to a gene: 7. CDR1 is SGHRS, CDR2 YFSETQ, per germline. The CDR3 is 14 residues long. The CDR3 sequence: CASSRDRNREKLFF. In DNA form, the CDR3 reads TGCGCCAGCAGCCGGGACAGGAATCGAGAAAAACTGTTTTTT.

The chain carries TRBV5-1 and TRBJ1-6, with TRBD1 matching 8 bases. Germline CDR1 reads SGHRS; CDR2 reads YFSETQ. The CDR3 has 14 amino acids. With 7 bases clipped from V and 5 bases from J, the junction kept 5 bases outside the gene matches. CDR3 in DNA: TGCGCCAGCTGCGGACAGGGACATAATTCACCCCTCCACTTT. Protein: CASCGQGHNSPLHF.

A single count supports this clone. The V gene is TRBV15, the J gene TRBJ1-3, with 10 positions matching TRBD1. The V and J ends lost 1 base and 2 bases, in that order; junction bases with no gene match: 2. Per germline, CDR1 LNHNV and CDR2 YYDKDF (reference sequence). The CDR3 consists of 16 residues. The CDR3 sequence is CATSRAGQGTGNTIYF. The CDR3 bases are TGTGCCACCAGCAGAGCGGGACAGGGGACTGGAAACACCATATATTTT.

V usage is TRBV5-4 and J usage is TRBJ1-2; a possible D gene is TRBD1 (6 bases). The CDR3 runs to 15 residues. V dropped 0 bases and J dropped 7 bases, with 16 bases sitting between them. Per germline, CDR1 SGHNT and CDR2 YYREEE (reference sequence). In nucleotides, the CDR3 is TGTGCCAGCAGCTTGGGAACAGGGATGGGCGCTGGCTACACCTTC. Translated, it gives CASSLGTGMGAGYTF.

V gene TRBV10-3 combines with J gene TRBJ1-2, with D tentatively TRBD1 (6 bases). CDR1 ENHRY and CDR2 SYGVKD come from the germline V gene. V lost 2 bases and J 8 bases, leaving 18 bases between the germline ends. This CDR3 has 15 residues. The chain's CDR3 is CAISEPEAGDGGYTF. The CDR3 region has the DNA TGTGCCATCAGTGAGCCCGAGGCAGGGGACGGCGGCTACACCTTC.

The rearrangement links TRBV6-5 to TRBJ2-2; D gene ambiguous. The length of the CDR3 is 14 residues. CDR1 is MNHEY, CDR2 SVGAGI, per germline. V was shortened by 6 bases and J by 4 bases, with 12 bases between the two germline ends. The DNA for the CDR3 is TGTGCCAGCAGCCAAAAACCTTCCACCGGGGAGCTGTTTTTT. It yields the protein CASSQKPSTGELFF.

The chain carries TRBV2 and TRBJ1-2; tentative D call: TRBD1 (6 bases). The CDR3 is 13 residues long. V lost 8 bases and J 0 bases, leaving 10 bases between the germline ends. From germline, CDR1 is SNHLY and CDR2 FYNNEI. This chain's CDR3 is CASLGQTNYGYTF. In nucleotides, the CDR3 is TGTGCCAGCCTCGGACAGACTAACTATGGCTACACCTTC.

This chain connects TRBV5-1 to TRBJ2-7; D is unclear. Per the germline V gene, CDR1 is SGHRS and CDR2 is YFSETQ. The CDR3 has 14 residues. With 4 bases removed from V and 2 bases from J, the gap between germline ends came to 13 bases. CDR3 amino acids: CASSRMTGPYEQYF. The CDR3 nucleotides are TGCGCCAGCAGCCGGATGACGGGTCCCTACGAGCAGTACTTC.

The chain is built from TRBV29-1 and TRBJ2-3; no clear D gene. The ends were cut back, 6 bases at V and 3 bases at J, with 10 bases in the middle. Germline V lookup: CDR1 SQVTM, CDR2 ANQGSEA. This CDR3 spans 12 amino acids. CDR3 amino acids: CSVTVPTDTQYF. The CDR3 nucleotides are TGCAGCGTGACTGTCCCTACAGATACGCAGTATTTT.

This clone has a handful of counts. In DNA, the CDR3 is TGTGCCAGCAGCCGGACCGGGAGGTCCGACACTGAAGCTTTCTTT. Its translation is CASSRTGRSDTEAFF. The rearrangement uses TRBV7-2 and TRBJ1-1, with D hard to call. Germline CDR1 is SGHTA and CDR2 is FQGNSA. The length of the CDR3 is 15 residues. V lost 5 bases and J lost 3, with 16 bases in between.